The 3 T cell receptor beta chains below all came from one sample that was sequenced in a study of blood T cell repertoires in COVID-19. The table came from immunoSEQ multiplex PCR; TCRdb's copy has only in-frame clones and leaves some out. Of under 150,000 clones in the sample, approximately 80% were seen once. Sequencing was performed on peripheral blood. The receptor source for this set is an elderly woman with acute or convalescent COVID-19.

DNA for the CDR3: TGTGCCAGCAGTTTCTCTGACAGGGACAATGAGCAGTTCTTC. Protein: CASSFSDRDNEQFF. The rearrangement joins TRBV27 to TRBJ2-1; 7 bases align to TRBD1. The V and J ends lost 3 bases and 5 bases, in that order; junction bases with no gene match: 4. Germline-derived CDR1 and CDR2 are MNHEY and SMNVEV (reference sequence). CDR3 size: 14 residues.

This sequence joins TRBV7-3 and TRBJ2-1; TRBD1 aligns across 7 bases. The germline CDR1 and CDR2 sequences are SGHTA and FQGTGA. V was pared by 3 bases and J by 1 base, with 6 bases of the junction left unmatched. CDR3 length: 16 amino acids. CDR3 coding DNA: TGTGCCAGCAGCTTTGGGCCGGGACAGTCCTACAATGAGCAGTTCTTC. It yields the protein CASSFGPGQSYNEQFF.

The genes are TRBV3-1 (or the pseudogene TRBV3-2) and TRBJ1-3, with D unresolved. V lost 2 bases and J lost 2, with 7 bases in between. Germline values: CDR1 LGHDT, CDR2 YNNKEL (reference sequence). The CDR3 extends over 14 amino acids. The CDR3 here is CASSQTGTGNTIYF. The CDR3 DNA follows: TGTGCCAGCAGCCAAACGGGGACTGGAAACACCATATATTTT.